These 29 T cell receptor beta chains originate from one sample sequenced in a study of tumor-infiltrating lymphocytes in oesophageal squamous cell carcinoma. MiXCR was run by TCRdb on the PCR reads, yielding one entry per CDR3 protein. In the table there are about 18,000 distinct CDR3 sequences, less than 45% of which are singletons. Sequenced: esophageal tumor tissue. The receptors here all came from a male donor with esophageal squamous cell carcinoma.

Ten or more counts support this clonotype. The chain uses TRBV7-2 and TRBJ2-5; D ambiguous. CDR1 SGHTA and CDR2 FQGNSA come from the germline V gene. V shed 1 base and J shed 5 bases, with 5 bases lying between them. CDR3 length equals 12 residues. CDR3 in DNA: TGTGCCAGCAGCTTAGGGCGGGAGACCCAGTACTTC. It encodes CASSLGRETQYF. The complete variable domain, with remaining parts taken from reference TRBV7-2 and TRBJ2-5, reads GAGVSQSPSNKVTEKGKDVELRCDPISGHTALYWYRQSLGQGLEFLIYFQGNSAPDKSGLPSDRFSAERTGGSVSTLTIQRTQQEDSAVYLCASSLGRETQYFGPGTRLLVL.

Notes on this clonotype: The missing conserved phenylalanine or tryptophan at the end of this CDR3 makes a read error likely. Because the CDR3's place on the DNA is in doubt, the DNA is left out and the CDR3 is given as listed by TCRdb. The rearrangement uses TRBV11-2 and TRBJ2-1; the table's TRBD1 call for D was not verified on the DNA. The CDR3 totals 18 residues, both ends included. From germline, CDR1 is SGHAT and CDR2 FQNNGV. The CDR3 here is CASSSHGTGNGSPLHFGN.

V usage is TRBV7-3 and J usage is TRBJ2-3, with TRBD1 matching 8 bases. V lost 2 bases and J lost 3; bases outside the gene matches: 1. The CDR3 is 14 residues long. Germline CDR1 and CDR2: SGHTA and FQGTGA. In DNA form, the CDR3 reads TGTGCCAGCAGCTTACAGGGGGCTACAGATACGCAGTATTTT. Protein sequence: CASSLQGATDTQYF.

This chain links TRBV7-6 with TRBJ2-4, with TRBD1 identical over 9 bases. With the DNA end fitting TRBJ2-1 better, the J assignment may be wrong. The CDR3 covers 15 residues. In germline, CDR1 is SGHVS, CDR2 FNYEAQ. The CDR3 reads CASSSPGQGLNEQFF. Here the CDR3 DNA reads TGTGCCAGCAGTTCACCGGGACAGGGTCTAAATGAGCAGTTCTTC.

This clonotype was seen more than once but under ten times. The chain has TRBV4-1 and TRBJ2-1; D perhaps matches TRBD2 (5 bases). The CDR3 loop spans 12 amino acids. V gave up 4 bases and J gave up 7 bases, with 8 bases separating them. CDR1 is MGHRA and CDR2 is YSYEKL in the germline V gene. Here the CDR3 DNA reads TGCGCCAGCAGCCCCGAGCGGAATGAGCAGTTCTTC. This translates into CASSPERNEQFF.

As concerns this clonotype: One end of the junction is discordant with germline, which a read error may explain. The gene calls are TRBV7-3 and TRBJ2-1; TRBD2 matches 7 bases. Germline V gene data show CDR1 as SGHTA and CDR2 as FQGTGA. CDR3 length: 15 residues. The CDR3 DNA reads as TGTGCCAGCAGCTTGGGAGGGACTTCCTACAATGGGCAGTTCTTC. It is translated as CASSLGGTSYNGQFF.

The CDR3 here is CASSSDDHEQYF. In DNA form, the CDR3 reads TGTGCCAGCAGCTCGGACGACCACGAGCAGTACTTC. The rearrangement joins TRBV7-8 to TRBJ2-5; no firm D call. The end of the DNA is better explained by TRBJ2-7, so the J call may be wrong. Germline CDR1 SGHVS, CDR2 FQNEAQ. This CDR3 is built from 12 residues.

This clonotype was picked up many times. The CDR3 spells CASSPPGTYEQYF. The CDR3 DNA is TGTGCCAGCAGTCCCCCCGGCACCTACGAGCAGTACTTC. The V call is TRBV7-3, the J call TRBJ2-7; no reliable D call. Trimming took off 6 bases at V and 2 bases at J, with 11 bases between the two ends. Per the germline V gene, CDR1 is SGHTA and CDR2 is FQGTGA. This CDR3 has 13 amino acids.

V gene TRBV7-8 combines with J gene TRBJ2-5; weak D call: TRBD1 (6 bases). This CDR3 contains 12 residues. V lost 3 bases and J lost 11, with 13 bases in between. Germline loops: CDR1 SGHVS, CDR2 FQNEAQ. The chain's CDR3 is CASSLDSHKQYF. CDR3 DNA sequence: TGTGCCAGCAGCTTGGACAGTCACAAGCAGTACTTC.

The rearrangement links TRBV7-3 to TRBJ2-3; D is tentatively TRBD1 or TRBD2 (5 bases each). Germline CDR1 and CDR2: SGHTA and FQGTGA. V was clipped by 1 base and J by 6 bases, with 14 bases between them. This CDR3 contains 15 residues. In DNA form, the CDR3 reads TGTGCCAGCAGCTTAAGGGGGATAGTTACCGATACGCAGTATTTT. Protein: CASSLRGIVTDTQYF.

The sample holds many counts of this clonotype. The DNA of the CDR3 is TGTGCCAGCAGTGACCGAGAAGGGGGCTTGGGTCAAGAGACCCAGTACTTC. The encoded protein is CASSDREGGLGQETQYF. J is TRBJ2-5 and V is TRBV6-4; TRBD1 matches 7 bases. With 2 bases clipped from V and 2 bases from J, the junction kept 11 bases outside the gene matches. CDR3 length equals 17 residues. Germline CDR1 and CDR2: MRHNA and SNTAGT.

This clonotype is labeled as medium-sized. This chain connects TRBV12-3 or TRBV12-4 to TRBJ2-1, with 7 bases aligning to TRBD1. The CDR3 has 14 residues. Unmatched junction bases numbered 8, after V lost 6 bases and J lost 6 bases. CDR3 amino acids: CASSGPQGRNEQFF. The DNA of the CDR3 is TGTGCCAGCAGCGGCCCACAGGGGCGCAATGAGCAGTTCTTC.

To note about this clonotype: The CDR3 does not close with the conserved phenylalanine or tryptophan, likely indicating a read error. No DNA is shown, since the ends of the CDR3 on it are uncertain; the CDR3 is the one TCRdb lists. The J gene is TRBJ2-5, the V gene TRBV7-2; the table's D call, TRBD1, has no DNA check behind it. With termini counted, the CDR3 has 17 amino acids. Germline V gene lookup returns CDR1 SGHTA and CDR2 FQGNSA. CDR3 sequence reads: CASSRGGTVSYEQYFGN.

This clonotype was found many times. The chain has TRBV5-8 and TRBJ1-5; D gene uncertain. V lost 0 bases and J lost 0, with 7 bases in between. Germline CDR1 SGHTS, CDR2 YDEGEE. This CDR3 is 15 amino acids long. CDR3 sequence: CASSLGPASNQPQHF. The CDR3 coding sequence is TGTGCCAGCAGCTTGGGTCCAGCTAGCAATCAGCCCCAGCATTTT.

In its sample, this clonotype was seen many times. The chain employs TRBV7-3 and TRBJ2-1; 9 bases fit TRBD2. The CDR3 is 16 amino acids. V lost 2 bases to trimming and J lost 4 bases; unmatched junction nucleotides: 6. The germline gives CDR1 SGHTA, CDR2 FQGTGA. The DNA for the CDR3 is TGTGCCAGCAGCTTATTGGCGGGGGGGGAATACAATGAGCAGTTCTTC. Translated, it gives CASSLLAGGEYNEQFF. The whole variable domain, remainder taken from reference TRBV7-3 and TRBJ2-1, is GAGVSQTPSNKVTEKGKYVELRCDPISGHTALYWYRQSLGQGPEFLIYFQGTGAADDSGLPNDRFFAVRPEGSVSTLKIQRTERGDSAVYLCASSLLAGGEYNEQFFGPGTRLTVL.

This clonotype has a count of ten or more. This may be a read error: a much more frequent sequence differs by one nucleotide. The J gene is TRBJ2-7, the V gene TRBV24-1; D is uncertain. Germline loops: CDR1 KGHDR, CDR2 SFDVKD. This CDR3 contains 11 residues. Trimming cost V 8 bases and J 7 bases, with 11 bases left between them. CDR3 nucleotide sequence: TGTGCCACCACCTTGGGCAATGAGCAGTACTTC. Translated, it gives CATTLGNEQYF.

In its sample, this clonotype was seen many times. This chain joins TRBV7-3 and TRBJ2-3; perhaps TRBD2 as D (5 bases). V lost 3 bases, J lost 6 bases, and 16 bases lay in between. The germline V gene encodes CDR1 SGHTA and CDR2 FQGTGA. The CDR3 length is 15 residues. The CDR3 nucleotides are TGTGCCAGCAGCTTTTCCCGGGAAGGGTTTGATACGCAGTATTTT. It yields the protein CASSFSREGFDTQYF.

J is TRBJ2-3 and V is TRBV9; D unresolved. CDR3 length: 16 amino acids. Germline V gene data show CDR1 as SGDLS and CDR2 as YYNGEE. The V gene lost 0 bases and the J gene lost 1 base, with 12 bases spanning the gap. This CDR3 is CASSVEWGFGTDTQYF. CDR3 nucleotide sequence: TGTGCCAGCAGCGTAGAGTGGGGTTTCGGCACAGATACGCAGTATTTT.

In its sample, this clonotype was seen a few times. In DNA form, the CDR3 reads TGTGCCAGCAGTCCTTTGGTCGGCTTGGAGCAGTACTTC. This gives the protein CASSPLVGLEQYF. The chain recombines TRBV3-1 with TRBJ2-5; D is unresolved. Trimming stripped 6 bases from V and 11 bases from J, with 19 bases between. The CDR3 consists of 13 residues. Germline assignment: CDR1 LGHDT and CDR2 YNNKEL (reference sequence).

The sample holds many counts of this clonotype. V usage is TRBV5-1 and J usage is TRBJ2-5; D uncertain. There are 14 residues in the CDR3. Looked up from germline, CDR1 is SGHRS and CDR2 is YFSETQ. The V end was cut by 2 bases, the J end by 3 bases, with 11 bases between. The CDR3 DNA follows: TGCGCCAGCAGCTTTATGGATCGGGAAGAGACCCAGTACTTC. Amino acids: CASSFMDREETQYF.

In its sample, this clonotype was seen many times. The CDR3 region has the DNA TGTGCCACCCAGGGACAGGGCCAAAAAGAGACCCAGTACTTC. This encodes CATQGQGQKETQYF. The gene calls are TRBV6-1 and TRBJ2-5, with 9 bases identical to TRBD1. V dropped 10 bases and J dropped 3; count of bases not matched to a gene: 9. Germline CDR1 and CDR2: MNHNS and SASEGT. CDR3 length: 14 residues.

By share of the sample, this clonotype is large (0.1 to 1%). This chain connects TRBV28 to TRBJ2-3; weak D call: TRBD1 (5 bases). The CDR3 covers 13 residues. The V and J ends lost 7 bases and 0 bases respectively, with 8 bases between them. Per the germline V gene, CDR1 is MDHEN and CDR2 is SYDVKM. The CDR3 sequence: CASIDSSTDTQYF. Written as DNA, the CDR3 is TGTGCCAGCATCGACAGTAGCACAGATACGCAGTATTTT.

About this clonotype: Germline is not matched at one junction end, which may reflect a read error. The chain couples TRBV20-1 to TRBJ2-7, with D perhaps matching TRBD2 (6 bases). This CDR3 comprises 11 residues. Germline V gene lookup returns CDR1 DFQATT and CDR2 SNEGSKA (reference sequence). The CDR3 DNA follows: TGCAGTACCGCTAGGGGAGGAACCCTCCACTTC. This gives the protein CSTARGGTLHF.

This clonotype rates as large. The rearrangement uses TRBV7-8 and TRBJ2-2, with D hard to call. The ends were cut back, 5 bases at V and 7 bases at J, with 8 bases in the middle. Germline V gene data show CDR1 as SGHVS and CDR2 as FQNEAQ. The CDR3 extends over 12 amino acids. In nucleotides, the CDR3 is TGTGCCAGCAGCCCTACGATCGGGGAGCTGTTTTTT. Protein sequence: CASSPTIGELFF.

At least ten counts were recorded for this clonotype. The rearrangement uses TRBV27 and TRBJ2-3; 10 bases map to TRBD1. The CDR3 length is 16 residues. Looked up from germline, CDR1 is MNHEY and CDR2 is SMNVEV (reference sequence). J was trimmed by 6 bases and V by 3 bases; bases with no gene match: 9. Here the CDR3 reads CASSFPTGGALDTQYF. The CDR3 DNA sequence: TGTGCCAGCAGTTTTCCGACAGGGGGCGCGTTGGATACGCAGTATTTT.

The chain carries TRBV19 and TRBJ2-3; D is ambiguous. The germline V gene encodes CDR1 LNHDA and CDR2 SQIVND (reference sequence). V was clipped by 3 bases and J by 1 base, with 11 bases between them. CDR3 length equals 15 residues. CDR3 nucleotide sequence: TGTGCCAGTAGTATTGTGGTGGGTGGCACAGATACGCAGTATTTT. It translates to CASSIVVGGTDTQYF.

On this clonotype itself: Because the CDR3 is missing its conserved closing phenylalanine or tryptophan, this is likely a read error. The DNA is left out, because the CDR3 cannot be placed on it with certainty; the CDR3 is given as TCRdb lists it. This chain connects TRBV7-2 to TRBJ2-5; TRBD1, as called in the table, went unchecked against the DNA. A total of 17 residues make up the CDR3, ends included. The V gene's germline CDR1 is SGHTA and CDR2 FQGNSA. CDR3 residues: CASSLDTERNQPQHFGN.

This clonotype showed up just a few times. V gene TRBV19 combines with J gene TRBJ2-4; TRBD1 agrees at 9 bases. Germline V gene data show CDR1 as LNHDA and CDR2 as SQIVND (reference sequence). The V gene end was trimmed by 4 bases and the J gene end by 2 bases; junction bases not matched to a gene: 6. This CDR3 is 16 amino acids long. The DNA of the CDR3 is TGTGCCAGTAGTACAACCGGGACAGGGTCCAAAAACATTCAGTACTTC. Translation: CASSTTGTGSKNIQYF.

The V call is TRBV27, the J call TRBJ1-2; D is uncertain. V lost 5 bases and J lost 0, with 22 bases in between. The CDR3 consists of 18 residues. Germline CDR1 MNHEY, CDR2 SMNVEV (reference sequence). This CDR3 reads CASSPIIRRAITNYGYTF. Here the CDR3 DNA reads TGTGCCAGCAGTCCCATAATCCGTCGGGCGATAACTAACTATGGCTACACCTTC.